This T cell receptor (beta chain) emerged from a study of blood T cell repertoires in COVID-19. TCRdb's table, derived via immunoSEQ multiplex PCR, lists solely in-frame clones and lacks some. Of approximately 220,000 clones listed, about four fifths were seen once; the top ten hold 3% to 4.5%. Germline lookup yields CDR1 LGHNA and CDR2 YSLEER. V dropped 4 bases and J dropped 2 bases, with 14 bases sitting between them. The CDR3 consists of 15 residues. The sequence derives from a woman between 40 and 55 years old who had been exposed to COVID-19. Sequencing was done on a sample of PBMCs or T cells enriched from blood (not recorded which). The V call is TRBV4-3, the J call TRBJ1-2; D might be TRBD1 (5 bases). CDR3 loop: CASSRDFGANYGYTF. Written as DNA, the CDR3 is TGCGCCAGCAGCCGCGACTTTGGGGCCAACTATGGCTACACCTTC.